This TCR beta chain was observed in a study of pediatric ulcerative colitis. Rectal tissue came from one to two pinch biopsies taken at colonoscopy. Only in-frame clones appear in the TCRdb table, and some are missing; sequencing was by immunoSEQ multiplex PCR. This table has tens of thousands of clones, more than 70% appearing once. Germline V gives CDR1 SGHNT, CDR2 YYREEE (reference sequence). The ends were cut back, 0 bases at V and 3 bases at J, with 10 bases in the middle. The CDR3 is 15 residues long. Study conclusions and caveats: Compared with controls, ulcerative colitis showed greater blood-rectum clone sharing.

Comments on this clone: The target antigen is unknown.

This TCR came from a boy younger than 18 with moderate ulcerative colitis. This chain joins TRBV5-4 and TRBJ2-1; either TRBD1 or TRBD2 may supply D (5 bases each). The specimen was gut tissue. As DNA, the CDR3 is TGTGCCAGCAGCTTGGATCGGGGCCTCTACAATGAGCAGTTCTTC. It specifies CASSLDRGLYNEQFF.